A single sample is the source of the 22 T cell receptor beta chains below, sequenced in a study of T cell repertoires in cytomegalovirus infection. TCRdb analysed the reads with MiXCR anew, one entry per CDR3 protein. The table has some 680,000 distinct CDR3 sequences, roughly 35% seen once. Sequenced input: PBMCs. All receptors derive from a human donor in good health (CMV status not recorded). Some clones in this sample may be carry-over from other donors' samples.

This clonotype was seen only once. The CDR3 coding sequence is TGTGCCAGCACCCCCCTCGACGGCGTTATCCGACCCTACGAGCAGTACTTC. Translation: CASTPLDGVIRPYEQYF. This chain connects TRBV27 to TRBJ2-7; D gene uncertain. The V gene's germline CDR1 is MNHEY and CDR2 SMNVEV (reference sequence). This CDR3 has 17 residues. The germline V and J ends were trimmed by 7 bases and 2 bases, with 24 bases remaining between them.

A few counts support this clonotype. The V gene is TRBV7-9, the J gene TRBJ2-7, with D possibly being TRBD1 (5 bases). The V end was cut by 1 base, the J end by 2 bases, with 18 bases between. This CDR3 is 17 amino acids long. Germline V CDR1 and CDR2: SEHNR, FQNEAQ (reference sequence). The CDR3 coding sequence is TGTGCCAGCAGCTTAGTAGATCTATTTCAGGGAACCTACGAGCAGTACTTC. This encodes CASSLVDLFQGTYEQYF.

This chain links TRBV12-3 or TRBV12-4 with TRBJ2-5; D not resolved. V was shortened by 2 bases and J by 5 bases, with 18 bases between the two germline ends. The CDR3 is made up of 16 amino acids. CDR3 coding DNA: TGTGCCAGCAGTTTATTCGGAGAGATGGGTTGGGAGACCCAGTACTTC. It yields the protein CASSLFGEMGWETQYF.

The gene calls are TRBV28 and TRBJ1-4; the D is unclear. Germline lookup yields CDR1 MDHEN and CDR2 SYDVKM. The CDR3 has 16 residues. V was pared by 3 bases and J by 0 bases, with 11 bases between. This CDR3 is CASSFPTLSTNEKLFF. CDR3 coding DNA: TGTGCCAGCAGTTTTCCCACCTTATCAACTAATGAAAAACTGTTTTTT.

The rearrangement uses TRBV7-6 and TRBJ2-7; 11 bases match TRBD1. The junction had 8 bases not matched to a gene; V was cut back by 5 bases and J by 5 bases. The germline V gene has CDR1 SGHVS and CDR2 FNYEAQ. The CDR3 consists of 15 residues. The DNA of the CDR3 is TGTGCCAGCAGCAGTGGGACAGGGGGGCCTAACGAGCAGTACTTC. Residues: CASSSGTGGPNEQYF. The full variable domain, its missing parts supplied by reference TRBV7-6 and TRBJ2-7, is GAGVSQSPRYKVTKRGQDVALRCDPISGHVSLYWYRQALGQGPEFLTYFNYEAQQDKSGLPNDRFSAERPEGSISTLTIQRTEQRDSAMYRCASSSGTGGPNEQYFGPGTRLTVT.

A remark on this clonotype: With a much larger clone just one base away, this may be a read error. The rearrangement joins TRBV7-6 to TRBJ1-5, with D possibly TRBD1 on 5 matching bases. Germline V gene lookup returns CDR1 SGHVS and CDR2 FNYEAQ. This CDR3 spans 16 amino acids. The CDR3 spells CTSSLLAGVSNQPQHF. The CDR3 coding sequence is TGTACCAGCAGCCTCCTGGCGGGGGTGAGCAATCAGCCCCAGCATTTT. The full variable domain, its missing parts supplied by reference TRBV7-6 and TRBJ1-5, is GAGVSQSPRYKVTKRGQDVALRCDPISGHVSLYWYRQALGQGPEFLTYFNYEAQQDKSGLPNDRFSAERPEGSISTLTIQRTEQRDSAMYRCTSSLLAGVSNQPQHFGDGTRLSIL.

This clonotype was seen more than once but under ten times. This chain connects TRBV7-6 to TRBJ2-7; 8 bases agree with TRBD2. The CDR3 is 13 residues long. Germline assignment: CDR1 SGHVS and CDR2 FNYEAQ. Trimming removed 8 bases from V and 1 base from J; junction bases left unmatched: 4. CDR3 nucleotide sequence: TGTGCCAGCCGCGCGGGGGGTTCCTACGAGCAGTACTTC. Its translation: CASRAGGSYEQYF.

The rearrangement uses TRBV29-1 and TRBJ2-3; a possible D gene is TRBD2 (5 bases). The CDR3 has 12 residues. From germline, CDR1 is SQVTM and CDR2 ANQGSEA. The V end lost 3 bases, the J end lost 5 bases, and 9 bases lay between the germline ends. This chain's CDR3 is CSVDSLEDTQYF. The CDR3 nucleotides are TGCAGCGTTGATTCACTAGAAGATACGCAGTATTTT.

A few counts support this clonotype. The chain links TRBV11-3 to TRBJ2-7, with 7 bases lining up with TRBD1. Unmatched junction bases numbered 10, after V lost 1 base and J lost 1 base. The CDR3 loop spans 17 amino acids. The germline V gene has CDR1 SGHNT and CDR2 YENEEA. In nucleotides, the CDR3 is TGTGCCAGCAGCTTAGGGGAACGACAGGGCAATTCCTACGAGCAGTACTTC. Protein product: CASSLGERQGNSYEQYF.

This clonotype is a singleton in its sample. The chain combines TRBV28 with TRBJ2-1; tentative D call: TRBD2 (5 bases). V lost 0 bases and J 8 bases, leaving 5 bases between the germline ends. Germline V gene sequence: CDR1 MDHEN, CDR2 SYDVKM. The CDR3 contains 12 residues. CDR3 sequence reads: CASSLWRDEQFF. CDR3 coding DNA: TGTGCCAGCAGTTTATGGAGGGATGAGCAGTTCTTC.

The chain uses TRBV7-4 and TRBJ2-1, with 8 nucleotides matching TRBD1. The CDR3 spans 16 residues. CDR1 is SGHVT, CDR2 SQSDAQ, per germline. After removal of 3 bases from V and 8 bases from J, the junction contained 12 bases not matched to a gene. The CDR3 is CASSFRPQGASYEQFF. The DNA of the CDR3 is TGTGCCAGCAGCTTCCGACCCCAGGGGGCGTCCTATGAGCAGTTCTTC.

The V call is TRBV7-9, the J call TRBJ2-5, with a weak D call TRBD2 (5 bases). Germline CDR1 reads SEHNR; CDR2 reads FQNEAQ (reference sequence). The CDR3 covers 14 residues. V lost 4 bases, J lost 5 bases, and 14 bases lay in between. As DNA, the CDR3 is TGTGCCAGCAGCTCCAGCTTTAGAGGGGAGACCCAGTACTTC. Protein: CASSSSFRGETQYF.

This clonotype has just a few counts. The V and J genes are TRBV5-5 and TRBJ1-5; D uncertain. In germline, CDR1 is SGHKS, CDR2 YYEKEE (reference sequence). Trimming pared 2 bases from V and 4 bases from J, leaving 10 bases between. The CDR3 has 14 residues. Written as DNA, the CDR3 is TGTGCCAGCAGCTTAAGGCTCGCGAATCAGCCCCAGCATTTT. It translates to CASSLRLANQPQHF. Using reference TRBV5-5 and TRBJ1-5 for the parts outside the CDR3, the full variable domain is DAGVTQSPTHLIKTRGQQVTLRCSPISGHKSVSWYQQVLGQGPQFIFQYYEKEERGRGNFPDRFSARQFPNYSSELNVNALLLGDSALYLCASSLRLANQPQHFGDGTRLSIL.

This clonotype was counted only a few times. This sequence joins TRBV4-2 and TRBJ2-6, with D unresolved. This CDR3 spans 14 amino acids. Trimming removed 0 bases from V and 1 base from J, with 1 base in between. Germline lookup yields CDR1 LGHNA and CDR2 YNFKEQ. CDR3: CASSQDSGANVLTF. CDR3 DNA: TGTGCCAGCAGCCAAGATTCTGGGGCCAACGTCCTGACTTTC.

This chain joins TRBV24-1 and TRBJ1-5, with TRBD1 as a possible D gene (6 bases). The CDR3 loop spans 14 amino acids. Germline values: CDR1 KGHDR, CDR2 SFDVKD. V was pared by 4 bases and J by 2 bases, with 8 bases between. The CDR3 coding sequence is TGTGCCACCAGTGAAAGACAGGGCAATCAGCCCCAGCATTTT. Encoded protein: CATSERQGNQPQHF.

The sample holds a few counts of this clonotype. The CDR3 bases are TGCGCCAGCAGCCGGATCCACAGGGGCGGGTCCGCCGAGCAGTACTTC. It codes for CASSRIHRGGSAEQYF. The V and J genes are TRBV4-1 and TRBJ2-7; 7 nucleotides match TRBD1. The CDR3 is 16 amino acids. CDR1 MGHRA and CDR2 YSYEKL come from the germline V gene. V lost 4 bases, J lost 6 bases, and 15 bases stayed unmatched.

This chain joins TRBV28 and TRBJ2-5, with D possibly being TRBD2 (5 bases). Germline assignment: CDR1 MDHEN and CDR2 SYDVKM. V lost 10 bases, J lost 3 bases, and 21 bases lay in between. CDR3 size: 15 residues. In DNA, the CDR3 is TGTGCCATCCGACGGACTCTTAAACGAAAAGAGACCCAGTACTTC. Amino acids: CAIRRTLKRKETQYF.

In the case of this clonotype: This clone may be a read error of a much larger clone one base away. The rearrangement joins TRBV7-2 to TRBJ2-2; D tentatively reads TRBD1 or TRBD2 (5 bases each). CDR1 SGHTA and CDR2 FQGNSA come from the germline V gene. V was shortened by 7 bases and J by 0 bases, with 12 bases between the two germline ends. The CDR3 loop spans 15 amino acids. The CDR3 sequence: CASMGPASNTGELFF. The CDR3, as DNA: TGTGCCAGCATGGGACCCGCTTCGAACACCGGGGAGCTGTTTTTT. The entire variable domain, with the rest obtained from reference TRBV7-2 and TRBJ2-2, is as follows: GAGVSQSPSNKVTEKGKDVELRCDPISGHTALYWYRQSLGQGLEFLIYFQGNSAPDKSGLPSDRFSAERTGGSVSTLTIQRTQQEDSAVYLCASMGPASNTGELFFGEGSRLTVL.

The chain couples TRBV19 to TRBJ2-1; D ambiguous. Germline V gene lookup returns CDR1 LNHDA and CDR2 SQIVND (reference sequence). This CDR3 contains 13 residues. Trimming stripped 3 bases from V and 2 bases from J, with 5 bases between. DNA for the CDR3: TGTGCCAGTAGTATGGGAACCTACAATGAGCAGTTCTTC. Translating gives CASSMGTYNEQFF. The full variable domain, its missing parts supplied by reference TRBV19 and TRBJ2-1, is DGGITQSPKYLFRKEGQNVTLSCEQNLNHDAMYWYRQDPGQGLRLIYYSQIVNDFQKGDIAEGYSVSREKKESFPLTVTSAQKNPTAFYLCASSMGTYNEQFFGPGTRLTVL.

V gene TRBV7-3 combines with J gene TRBJ1-6, with D tentatively TRBD1 (5 bases). This CDR3 has 14 residues. V was cut by 5 bases and J by 8 bases, with 13 bases left in between. Germline V gene sequence: CDR1 SGHTA, CDR2 FQGTGA. The CDR3 is CASSLGLGDSPLHF. The CDR3 DNA sequence: TGTGCCAGCAGCCTCGGGCTGGGGGATTCACCCCTCCACTTT. The variable domain in full, with the rest retrieved from reference TRBV7-3 and TRBJ1-6, is GAGVSQTPSNKVTEKGKYVELRCDPISGHTALYWYRQSLGQGPEFLIYFQGTGAADDSGLPNDRFFAVRPEGSVSTLKIQRTERGDSAVYLCASSLGLGDSPLHFGNGTRLTVT.

This clonotype was observed at least ten times. The J gene is TRBJ1-1, the V gene TRBV7-2; D is undetermined. The CDR3 contains 15 residues. Germline V gives CDR1 SGHTA, CDR2 FQGNSA. V lost 1 base and J lost 0, with 9 bases in between. CDR3 in amino acids: CASSLGPGLNTEAFF. The CDR3 bases are TGTGCCAGCAGCTTAGGGCCGGGATTGAACACTGAAGCTTTCTTT. Filled out from reference TRBV7-2 and TRBJ1-1, the complete variable domain reads GAGVSQSPSNKVTEKGKDVELRCDPISGHTALYWYRQSLGQGLEFLIYFQGNSAPDKSGLPSDRFSAERTGGSVSTLTIQRTQQEDSAVYLCASSLGPGLNTEAFFGQGTRLTVV.

Comments on this clonotype: One junction end disagrees with the germline gene, perhaps due to a read error. The chain is built from TRBV27 and TRBJ2-3, with D uncertain. Germline lookup yields CDR1 MNHEY and CDR2 SMNVEV (reference sequence). The CDR3 covers 15 residues. This chain's CDR3 is CASSPDEISTYTQYF. The DNA of the CDR3 is TGTGCCAGCAGTCCCGATGAGATAAGCACATATACGCAGTATTTT.